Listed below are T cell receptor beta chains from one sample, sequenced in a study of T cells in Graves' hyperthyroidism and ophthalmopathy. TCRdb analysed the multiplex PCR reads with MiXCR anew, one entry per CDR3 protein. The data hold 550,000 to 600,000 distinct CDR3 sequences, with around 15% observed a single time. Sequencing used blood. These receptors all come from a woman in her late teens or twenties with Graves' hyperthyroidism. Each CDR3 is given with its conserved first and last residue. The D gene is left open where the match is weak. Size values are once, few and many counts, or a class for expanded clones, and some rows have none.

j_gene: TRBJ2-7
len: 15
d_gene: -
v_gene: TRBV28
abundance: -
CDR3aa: CASRRTGTGFYEQYF
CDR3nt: TGTGCCAGCAGACGAACCGGGACGGGATTTTACGAGCAGTACTTC

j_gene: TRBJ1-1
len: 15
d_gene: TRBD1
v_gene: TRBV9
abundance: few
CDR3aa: CASSVAGQGEGEAFF
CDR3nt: TGTGCCAGCAGCGTAGCGGGACAGGGCGAGGGTGAAGCTTTCTTT

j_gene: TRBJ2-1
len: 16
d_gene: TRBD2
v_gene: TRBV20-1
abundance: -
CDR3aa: CSARGEGPGSYNEQFF
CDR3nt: TGCAGTGCTAGAGGGGAGGGACCCGGCTCCTACAATGAGCAGTTCTTC

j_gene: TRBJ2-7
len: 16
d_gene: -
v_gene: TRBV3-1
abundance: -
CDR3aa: CASSRPGASNPYEQYF
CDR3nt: TGTGCCAGCAGCCGACCAGGGGCCAGCAACCCCTACGAGCAGTACTTC

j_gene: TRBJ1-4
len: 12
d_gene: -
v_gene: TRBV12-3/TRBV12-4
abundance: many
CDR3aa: CASSFRDEKLFF
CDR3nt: TGTGCCAGCAGTTTCAGGGATGAAAAACTGTTTTTT

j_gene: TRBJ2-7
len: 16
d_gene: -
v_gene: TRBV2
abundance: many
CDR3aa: CASSGSDPLLEDEQYF
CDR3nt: TGTGCCAGCAGTGGTTCGGACCCCCTTTTAGAGGACGAGCAGTACTTC

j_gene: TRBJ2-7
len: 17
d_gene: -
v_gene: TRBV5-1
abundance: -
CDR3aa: CASSLGGADLRRYEQYF
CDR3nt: TGCGCCAGCAGCTTGGGCGGTGCGGACTTACGACGATACGAGCAGTACTTC

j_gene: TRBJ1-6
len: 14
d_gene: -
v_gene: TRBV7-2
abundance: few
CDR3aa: CASSFAGYNSPLHF
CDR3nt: TGTGCCAGCAGCTTCGCGGGTTATAATTCACCCCTCCACTTT

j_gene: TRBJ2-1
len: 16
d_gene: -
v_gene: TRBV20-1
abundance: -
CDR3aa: CSARGSRGPSYNEQFF
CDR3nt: TGCAGTGCTAGAGGATCCCGGGGGCCCTCCTACAATGAGCAGTTCTTC

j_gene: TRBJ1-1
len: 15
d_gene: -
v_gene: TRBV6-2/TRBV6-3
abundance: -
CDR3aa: CASSYPMGGRTEAFF
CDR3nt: TGTGCCAGCAGTTACCCGATGGGGGGGCGCACTGAAGCTTTCTTT

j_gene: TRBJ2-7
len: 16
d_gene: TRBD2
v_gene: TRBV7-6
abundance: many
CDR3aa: CASSLAVAGIIDEQYF
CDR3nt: TGTGCCAGCAGCTTAGCGGTAGCGGGAATCATCGACGAGCAGTACTTC

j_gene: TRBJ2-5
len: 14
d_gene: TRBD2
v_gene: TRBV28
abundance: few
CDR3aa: CASSFRGGEGTQYF
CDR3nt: TGTGCCAGCAGTTTCCGGGGGGGCGAAGGGACCCAGTACTTC

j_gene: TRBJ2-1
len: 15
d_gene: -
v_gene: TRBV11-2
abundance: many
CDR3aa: CASSTPPGGIDEQFF
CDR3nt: TGTGCCAGCAGCACCCCGCCGGGGGGCATCGATGAGCAGTTCTTC

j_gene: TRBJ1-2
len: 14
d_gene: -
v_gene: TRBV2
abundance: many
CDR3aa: CASRADSQYYGYTF
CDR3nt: TGTGCCAGCAGAGCGGACAGCCAGTACTATGGCTACACCTTC

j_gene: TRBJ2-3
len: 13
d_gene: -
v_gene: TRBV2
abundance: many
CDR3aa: CATNPRDSTTQYF
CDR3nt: TGTGCCACCAACCCTCGGGACTCAACGACGCAGTATTTT

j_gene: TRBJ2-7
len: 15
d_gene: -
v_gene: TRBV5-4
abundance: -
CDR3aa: CASSVRAASSYEQYF
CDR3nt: TGTGCCAGCAGCGTCAGAGCGGCGAGCTCCTACGAGCAGTACTTC

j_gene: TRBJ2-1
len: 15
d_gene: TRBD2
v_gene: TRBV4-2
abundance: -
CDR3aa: CASSQYTSGGEQQFF
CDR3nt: TGTGCCAGCAGCCAATATACTAGCGGGGGGGAGCAGCAGTTCTTC

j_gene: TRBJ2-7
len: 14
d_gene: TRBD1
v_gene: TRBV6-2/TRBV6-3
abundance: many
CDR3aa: CASSDGQAPSEQYF
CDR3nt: TGTGCCAGCAGTGACGGACAGGCCCCTAGCGAGCAGTACTTC

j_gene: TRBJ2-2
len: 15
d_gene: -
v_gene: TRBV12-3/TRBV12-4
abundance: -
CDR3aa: CASTPTGGNTGELFF
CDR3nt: TGTGCCAGCACCCCGACTGGGGGGAACACCGGGGAGCTGTTTTTT

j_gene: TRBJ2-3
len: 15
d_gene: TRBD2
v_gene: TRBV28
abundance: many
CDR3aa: CASTFSAGDVDTQYF
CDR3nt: TGTGCCAGCACTTTCTCAGCGGGAGACGTGGATACGCAGTATTTT

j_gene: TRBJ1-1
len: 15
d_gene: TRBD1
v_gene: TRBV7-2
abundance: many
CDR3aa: CASSRLRGQSTEAFF
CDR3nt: TGTGCCAGCAGCCGACTCAGGGGGCAGAGCACTGAAGCTTTCTTT

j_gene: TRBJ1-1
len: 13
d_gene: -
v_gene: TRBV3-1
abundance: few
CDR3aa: CASSQGGGREAFF
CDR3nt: TGTGCCAGCAGCCAAGGGGGGGGCAGGGAGGCTTTCTTT